The sequence of this T cell receptor beta chain was determined in a study of blood T cells in healthy people across ages. Study findings and constraints: Naive and antigen-experienced cells could not be conclusively compared, given unsorted PBMCs.

The second PCR ran about 6 to 11 cycles with a sample-barcoded 5' primer and J-beta primers. Every cDNA molecule bore a tag from a template-switch adaptor containing 12 random nucleotides. MiXCR was run by TCRdb on the 5' RACE reads, yielding one entry per CDR3 protein. The table has around 1.5 million distinct CDR3 sequences, 59% seen once; the top ten hold under 8.5%. This clonotype appeared a single time. Its antigen remains unidentified. Isolation yielded PBMCs, at least 7 million per sample, in every case. Samples each had at least 5 micrograms of total RNA extracted. Deletions cut 0 bases from V and 9 bases from J, with 6 bases between. Germline values: CDR1 SGHDN, CDR2 FVKESK. This CDR3 contains 12 residues.

This chain connects TRBV14 to TRBJ2-1; no clear D gene. This sequence was found in a man between 18 and 29 years old in good health. Sequenced: blood. This CDR3 reads CASSQDVVEQFF. The CDR3 DNA is TGTGCCAGCAGCCAAGATGTGGTTGAGCAGTTCTTC.